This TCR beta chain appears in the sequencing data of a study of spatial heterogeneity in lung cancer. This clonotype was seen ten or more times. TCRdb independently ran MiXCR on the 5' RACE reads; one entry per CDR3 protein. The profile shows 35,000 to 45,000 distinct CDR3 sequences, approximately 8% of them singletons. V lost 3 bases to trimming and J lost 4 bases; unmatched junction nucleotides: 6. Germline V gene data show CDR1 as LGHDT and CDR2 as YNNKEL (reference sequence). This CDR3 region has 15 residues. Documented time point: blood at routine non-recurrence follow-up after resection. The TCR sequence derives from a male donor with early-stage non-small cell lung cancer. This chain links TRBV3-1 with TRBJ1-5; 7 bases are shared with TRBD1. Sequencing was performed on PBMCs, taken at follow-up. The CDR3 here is CASSQAGTVNQPQHF. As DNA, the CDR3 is TGTGCCAGCAGCCAGGCCGGGACAGTTAATCAGCCCCAGCATTTT.